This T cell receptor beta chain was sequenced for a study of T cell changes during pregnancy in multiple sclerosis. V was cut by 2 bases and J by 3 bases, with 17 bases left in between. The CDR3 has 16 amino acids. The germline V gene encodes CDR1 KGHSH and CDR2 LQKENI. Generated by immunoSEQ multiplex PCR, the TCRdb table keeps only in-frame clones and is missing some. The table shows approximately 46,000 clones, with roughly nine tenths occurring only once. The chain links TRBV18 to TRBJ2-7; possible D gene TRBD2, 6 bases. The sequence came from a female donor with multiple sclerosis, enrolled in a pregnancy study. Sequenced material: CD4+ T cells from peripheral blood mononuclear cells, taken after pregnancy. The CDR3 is CASSPVLRARGYEQYF. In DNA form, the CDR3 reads TGTGCCAGCTCACCAGTACTGAGGGCGCGGGGCTACGAGCAGTACTTC.